The clone carrying this T cell receptor beta chain was observed a single time. As yet, its antigen is unknown. Selected positively for CCR7 and CD45RO-negative, naive CD8 cells excluded terminally differentiated effector memory CD45RA+ cells. At a deep level, the assay was run. How the authors handled the data: Filtering differed, since immunoSEQ gave only junction sequences and no quality scores. Assay used: immunoSEQ multiplex PCR; TCRdb lists only in-frame clones, some missing. The DNA gave D and trimming, while V, J and clone size come from that table. The sample has about 2.2 million clones, around 95% seen once; the top ten hold approximately 1.7%. This entry comes from a study of shared clonotypes between healthy human individuals. Study at large: CD4 naive and memory got three plates each, CD8 naive two, CD8 memory one.

The CDR3 has 12 residues. CDR1 MNHNY and CDR2 SVGAGI come from the germline V gene (reference sequence). V was pared by 7 bases and J by 13 bases, with 18 bases between. Study-level findings and limits: Estimated richness was generally greater in naive than memory subsets.

The chain links TRBV6-6 to TRBJ2-3; maybe TRBD2 (5 bases). Material for sequencing was naive CD8+ T cells from PBMCs. This sequence originates from a man aged 18 to 29 in good health. Some clones in this sample may be carry-over from other donors' samples. CDR3 loop: CASTDYLDGKYF. The CDR3 region has the DNA TGTGCCAGCACCGACTACCTAGATGGAAAGTATTTT.